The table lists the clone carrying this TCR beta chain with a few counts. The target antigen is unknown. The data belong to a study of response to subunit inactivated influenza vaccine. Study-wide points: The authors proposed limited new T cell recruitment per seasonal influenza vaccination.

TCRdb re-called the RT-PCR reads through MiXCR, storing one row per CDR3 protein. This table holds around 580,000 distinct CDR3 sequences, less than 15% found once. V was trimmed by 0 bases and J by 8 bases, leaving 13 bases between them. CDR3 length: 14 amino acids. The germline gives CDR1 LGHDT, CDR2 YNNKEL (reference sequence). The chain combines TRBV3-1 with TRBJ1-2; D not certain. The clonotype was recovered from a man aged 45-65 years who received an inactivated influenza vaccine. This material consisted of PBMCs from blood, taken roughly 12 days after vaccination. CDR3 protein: CASSQDGSRRGYTF. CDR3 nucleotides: TGTGCCAGCAGCCAAGATGGTAGCCGACGGGGCTACACCTTC.